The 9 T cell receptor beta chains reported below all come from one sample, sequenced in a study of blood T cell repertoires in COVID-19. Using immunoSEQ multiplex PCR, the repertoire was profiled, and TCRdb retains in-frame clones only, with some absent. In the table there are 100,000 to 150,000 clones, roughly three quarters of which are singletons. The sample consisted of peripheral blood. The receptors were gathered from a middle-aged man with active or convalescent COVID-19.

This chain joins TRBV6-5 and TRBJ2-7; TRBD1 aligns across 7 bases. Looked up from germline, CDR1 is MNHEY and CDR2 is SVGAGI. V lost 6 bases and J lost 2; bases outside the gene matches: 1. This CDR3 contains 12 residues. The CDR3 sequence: CASRQGAYEQYF. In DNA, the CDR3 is TGTGCCAGCAGGCAGGGGGCCTACGAGCAGTACTTC.

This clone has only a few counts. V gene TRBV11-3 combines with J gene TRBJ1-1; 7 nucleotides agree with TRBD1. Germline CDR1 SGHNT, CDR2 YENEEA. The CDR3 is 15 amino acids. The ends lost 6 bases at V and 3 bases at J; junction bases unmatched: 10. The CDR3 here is CASSLLTGAHTEAFF. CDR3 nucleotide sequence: TGTGCCAGCAGTCTTCTTACAGGGGCTCACACTGAAGCTTTCTTT. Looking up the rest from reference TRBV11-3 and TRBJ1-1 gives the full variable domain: EAGVVQSPRYKIIEKKQPVAFWCNPISGHNTLYWYLQNLGQGPELLIRYENEEAVDDSQLPKDRFSAERLKGVDSTLKIQPAELGDSAVYLCASSLLTGAHTEAFFGQGTRLTVV.

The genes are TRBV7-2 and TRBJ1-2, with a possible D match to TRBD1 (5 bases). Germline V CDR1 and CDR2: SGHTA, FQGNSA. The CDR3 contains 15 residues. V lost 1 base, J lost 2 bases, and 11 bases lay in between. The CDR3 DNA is TGTGCCAGCAGCTTAGAAGTGGGGGGAAACTATGGCTACACCTTC. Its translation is CASSLEVGGNYGYTF. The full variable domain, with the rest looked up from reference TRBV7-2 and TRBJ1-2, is GAGVSQSPSNKVTEKGKDVELRCDPISGHTALYWYRQSLGQGLEFLIYFQGNSAPDKSGLPSDRFSAERTGGSVSTLTIQRTQQEDSAVYLCASSLEVGGNYGYTFGSGTRLTVV.

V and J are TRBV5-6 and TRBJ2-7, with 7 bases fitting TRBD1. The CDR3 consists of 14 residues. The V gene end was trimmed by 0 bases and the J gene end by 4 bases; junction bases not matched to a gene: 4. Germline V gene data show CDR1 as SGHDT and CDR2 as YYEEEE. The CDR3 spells CASSLGRTGYEQYF. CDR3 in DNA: TGTGCCAGCAGCTTGGGCCGGACAGGATACGAGCAGTACTTC.

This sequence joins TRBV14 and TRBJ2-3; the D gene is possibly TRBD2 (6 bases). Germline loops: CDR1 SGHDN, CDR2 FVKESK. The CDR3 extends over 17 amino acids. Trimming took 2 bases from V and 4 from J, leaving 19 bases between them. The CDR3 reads CASSQPPGGMRPDTQYF. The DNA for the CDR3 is TGTGCCAGCAGCCAACCCCCCGGCGGGATGAGGCCAGATACGCAGTATTTT.

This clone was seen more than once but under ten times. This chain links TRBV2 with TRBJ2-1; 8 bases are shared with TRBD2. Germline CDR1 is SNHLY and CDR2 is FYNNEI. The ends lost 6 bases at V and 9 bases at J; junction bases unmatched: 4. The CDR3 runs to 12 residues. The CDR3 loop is CASRTSAGEQFF. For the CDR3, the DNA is TGTGCCAGCAGGACTAGCGCCGGTGAGCAGTTCTTC.

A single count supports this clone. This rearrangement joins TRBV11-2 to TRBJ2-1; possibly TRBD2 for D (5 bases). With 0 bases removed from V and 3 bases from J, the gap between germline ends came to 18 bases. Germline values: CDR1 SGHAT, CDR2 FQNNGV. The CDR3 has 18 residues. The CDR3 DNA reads TGTGCCAGCAGCTTAGAGACATCCCGGGGAGAATACTACAATGAGCAGTTCTTC. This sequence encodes CASSLETSRGEYYNEQFF.

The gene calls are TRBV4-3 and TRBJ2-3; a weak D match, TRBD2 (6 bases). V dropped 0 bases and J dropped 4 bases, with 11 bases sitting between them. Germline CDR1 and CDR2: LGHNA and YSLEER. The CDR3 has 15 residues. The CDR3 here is CASSQDRRDADTQYF. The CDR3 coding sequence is TGCGCCAGCAGCCAAGATCGGAGGGACGCAGATACGCAGTATTTT.

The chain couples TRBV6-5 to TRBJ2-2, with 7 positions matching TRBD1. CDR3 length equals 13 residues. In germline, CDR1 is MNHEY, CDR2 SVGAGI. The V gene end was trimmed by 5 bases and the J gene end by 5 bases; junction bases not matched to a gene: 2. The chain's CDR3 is CASSTQGTGELFF. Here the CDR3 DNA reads TGTGCCAGCAGTACACAGGGGACCGGGGAGCTGTTTTTT.